This note documents a single T cell receptor (beta chain) sequence. Antigen: not known. The sample belongs to a study of shared clonotypes between healthy human individuals. Findings and caveats of the study: Few donors restricted represented genetic and exposure-history diversity.

This CDR3 is 15 amino acids long. Germline V lookup: CDR1 SGHVS, CDR2 FNYEAQ. V lost 5 bases, J lost 4 bases, and 17 bases lay in between. Samples underwent the assay at deep level. Using immunoSEQ multiplex PCR, the repertoire was profiled, and TCRdb retains in-frame clones only, with some absent. Here the sample spans under 850,000 clones, about two thirds being singletons. This chain links TRBV7-6 with TRBJ1-1; TRBD1 might be the D (6 bases). Sequencing was performed on memory CD4+ T cells sorted from blood. Subset in this sample: CD45RA-negative fraction. This sequence was found in a woman in her twenties or thirties in good health. The CDR3 protein is CASSPRARGGTEAFF. The CDR3 nucleotides read TGTGCCAGCAGCCCCCGGGCCAGAGGGGGCACTGAAGCTTTCTTT.